Below, 23 T cell receptor beta chains from the same sample are listed, as sequenced in a study of blood T cell repertoires in COVID-19. The table came from immunoSEQ multiplex PCR; TCRdb's copy has only in-frame clones and leaves some out. This table holds over 250,000 clones, around 91% found once. The sequencing input was peripheral blood. The receptors originated from a woman aged 55-75 years with acute or convalescent COVID-19.

This rearrangement joins TRBV7-6 to TRBJ2-1, with TRBD2 identical over 15 bases. Germline V gene lookup returns CDR1 SGHVS and CDR2 FNYEAQ. The CDR3 sequence is 20 residues long. V lost 4 bases and J lost 0; bases outside the gene matches: 10. CDR3 residues: CASSSIPGLAGGRSYNEQFF. In DNA, the CDR3 is TGTGCCAGCAGCTCTATACCGGGACTAGCGGGAGGCCGCTCCTACAATGAGCAGTTCTTC. Looking up the rest from reference TRBV7-6 and TRBJ2-1 gives the full variable domain: GAGVSQSPRYKVTKRGQDVALRCDPISGHVSLYWYRQALGQGPEFLTYFNYEAQQDKSGLPNDRFSAERPEGSISTLTIQRTEQRDSAMYRCASSSIPGLAGGRSYNEQFFGPGTRLTVL.

The chain has TRBV29-1 and TRBJ1-2, with D maybe TRBD1 (6 bases). Looked up from germline, CDR1 is SQVTM and CDR2 is ANQGSEA. Between the trimmed V and J ends, which lost 2 bases and 3 bases, there was a span of 13 bases. This CDR3 spans 14 amino acids. The CDR3, as DNA: TGCAGCGTTGAATTCAGGGGATCAGACTATGGCTACACCTTC. Amino acid sequence: CSVEFRGSDYGYTF.

This clone occurred once. V usage is TRBV6-6 and J usage is TRBJ2-2; D is undetermined. CDR1 and CDR2 (germline): MNHNY, SVGAGI (reference sequence). V lost 2 bases and J lost 8, with 12 bases in between. The CDR3 sequence is 14 residues long. CDR3 amino acids: CASSYNSEAGELFF. The CDR3 coding sequence is TGTGCCAGCAGTTACAACTCCGAGGCTGGGGAGCTGTTTTTT.

This rearrangement joins TRBV12-3 or TRBV12-4 to TRBJ1-1; D perhaps matches TRBD1 (5 bases). Trimming removed 5 bases at V and 4 bases at J, with 11 bases between. The CDR3 extends over 13 amino acids. In DNA form, the CDR3 reads TGTGCCAGCAGTCGACAGATCGGCACTGAAGCTTTCTTT. Translated: CASSRQIGTEAFF.

The rearrangement uses TRBV27 and TRBJ2-2; TRBD1 matches 8 bases. From germline, CDR1 is MNHEY and CDR2 SMNVEV (reference sequence). The V gene end was trimmed by 3 bases and the J gene end by 2 bases; junction bases not matched to a gene: 5. The CDR3 loop spans 16 amino acids. The CDR3 region has the DNA TGTGCCAGCAGTTTCGAGACAGGGGTTAACACCGGGGAGCTGTTTTTT. Translated, it gives CASSFETGVNTGELFF.

This clone was seen once. The chain recombines TRBV2 with TRBJ2-5; possibly TRBD1 for D (6 bases). This CDR3 contains 13 residues. The V gene's germline CDR1 is SNHLY and CDR2 FYNNEI. V was clipped by 4 bases and J by 5 bases, with 11 bases between them. CDR3 DNA sequence: TGTGCCAGCAGTGCGGACAGAGCGGAGACCCAGTACTTC. Its protein is CASSADRAETQYF.

The genes are TRBV6-6 and TRBJ2-1, with TRBD1 matching 7 bases. The germline V gene encodes CDR1 MNHNY and CDR2 SVGAGI (reference sequence). This CDR3 region has 18 residues. Trimming removed 5 bases from V and 0 bases from J; junction bases left unmatched: 13. The CDR3 DNA reads as TGTGCCAGCAGTCCGCGTCCCGGGACAGTTAGCTCCTACAATGAGCAGTTCTTC. Translation: CASSPRPGTVSSYNEQFF.

This chain connects TRBV7-3 to TRBJ2-5; no clear D gene. V dropped 2 bases and J dropped 0 bases, with 10 bases sitting between them. In germline, CDR1 is SGHTA, CDR2 FQGTGA. The CDR3 runs to 15 residues. CDR3 DNA: TGTGCCAGCAGCTTACGGGTCGGTAACCAAGAGACCCAGTACTTC. Protein product: CASSLRVGNQETQYF.

CDR3 nucleotides: TGTGCCAGCAGCGGGGGACTAGCGGGAGGTGACGGTGAGCAGTTCTTC. It is translated as CASSGGLAGGDGEQFF. The chain combines TRBV11-1 with TRBJ2-1, with 15 bases matching TRBD2. The CDR3 spans 16 residues. Trimming removed 5 bases from V and 9 bases from J; junction bases left unmatched: 8. From germline, CDR1 is SGHAT and CDR2 FQDESV (reference sequence).

This rearrangement joins TRBV7-9 to TRBJ2-2; TRBD1 might be the D (6 bases). CDR1 SEHNR and CDR2 FQNEAQ come from the germline V gene (reference sequence). V shed 2 bases and J shed 6 bases, with 16 bases lying between them. CDR3 length: 16 residues. In DNA form, the CDR3 reads TGTGCCAGCAGCTTAAGGCCAGGGGATGATTCCGGGGAGCTGTTTTTT. It is translated as CASSLRPGDDSGELFF.

This chain uses TRBV5-1 with TRBJ1-2, with D possibly being TRBD1 (6 bases). The CDR3 consists of 15 residues. Deletions cut 2 bases from V and 6 bases from J, with 17 bases between. CDR1 and CDR2 (germline): SGHRS, YFSETQ. The CDR3 nucleotides read TGCGCCAGCAGCTTAGTAGAAAGGGGGATGGATGGCTACACCTTC. This translates into CASSLVERGMDGYTF.

The chain employs TRBV7-9 and TRBJ2-7; 9 bases agree with TRBD1. J gave up 0 bases and V 8 bases, and 17 bases lay outside the gene matches. Germline assignment: CDR1 SEHNR and CDR2 FQNEAQ (reference sequence). The CDR3 contains 18 residues. CDR3 in amino acids: CASAGGLGGQGDSYEQYF. Written as DNA, the CDR3 is TGTGCCAGCGCGGGTGGACTGGGGGGACAGGGAGACTCCTACGAGCAGTACTTC.

The chain employs TRBV6-5 and TRBJ1-4, with no clear D. The germline CDR1 and CDR2 sequences are MNHEY and SVGAGI. The V gene lost 10 bases and the J gene lost 3 bases, with 18 bases spanning the gap. This CDR3 contains 15 residues. CDR3 nucleotides: TGTGCCACCAAAGAGTGGAGGGCGGCTAATGAAAAACTGTTTTTT. This gives the protein CATKEWRAANEKLFF.

The sample holds a few counts of this clone. The J gene is TRBJ1-5, the V gene TRBV27, with D tentatively TRBD1 (6 bases). V was pared by 4 bases and J by 7 bases, with 20 bases between. This CDR3 comprises 16 residues. Germline V gene data show CDR1 as MNHEY and CDR2 as SMNVEV (reference sequence). The CDR3: CASSSQGILGAQPQHF. Here the CDR3 DNA reads TGTGCCAGCAGTTCCCAGGGGATTCTTGGAGCGCAGCCCCAGCATTTT.

This clone was detected ten times or more. This chain connects TRBV19 to TRBJ2-7; the D gene is possibly TRBD2 (6 bases). The V end lost 4 bases, the J end lost 2 bases, and 12 bases lay between the germline ends. The germline CDR1 and CDR2 sequences are LNHDA and SQIVND (reference sequence). The CDR3 runs to 14 residues. This chain's CDR3 is CASSTGTAPYEQYF. CDR3 DNA sequence: TGTGCCAGTAGTACAGGGACTGCCCCCTACGAGCAGTACTTC.

The chain couples TRBV24-1 to TRBJ2-3; a possible D gene is TRBD1 (6 bases). This CDR3 is built from 12 residues. Germline values: CDR1 KGHDR, CDR2 SFDVKD. The V end was cut by 6 bases, the J end by 6 bases, with 9 bases between. Here the CDR3 DNA reads TGTGCCACCAGTCAGGGGAGTGATACGCAGTATTTT. Encoded protein: CATSQGSDTQYF.

V gene TRBV12-3 or TRBV12-4 combines with J gene TRBJ2-2, with D possibly matching TRBD1 (5 bases). Trimming removed 5 bases from V and 1 base from J, with 5 bases in between. The CDR3 runs to 13 residues. CDR3 sequence reads: CASSGQNTGELFF. In nucleotides, the CDR3 is TGTGCCAGCAGTGGACAGAACACCGGGGAGCTGTTTTTT.

A single count supports this clone. The V gene is TRBV30, the J gene TRBJ1-1; 7 bases fit TRBD1. The trim removed 4 bases at V and 1 base at J, leaving 9 bases unmatched. The germline CDR1 and CDR2 sequences are GTSNPN and SVGIG (reference sequence). This CDR3 spans 15 amino acids. The CDR3 here is CAWNYWTGENTEAFF. In nucleotides, the CDR3 is TGTGCCTGGAACTACTGGACAGGCGAGAACACTGAAGCTTTCTTT.

CDR3 coding DNA: TGTGCCAGCAGTCGACTAGCGGGATACAATGAGCAGTTCTTC. Protein sequence: CASSRLAGYNEQFF. This chain joins TRBV11-3 and TRBJ2-1; 11 bases are a match to TRBD2. Germline CDR1 and CDR2: SGHNT and YENEEA. This CDR3 spans 14 amino acids. The junction had 2 bases not matched to a gene; V was cut back by 6 bases and J by 4 bases.

This clone was counted a few times. The sample holds other DNA sequences that translate to the same CDR3. The chain is built from TRBV7-9 and TRBJ1-1; D is ambiguous. CDR3 length equals 13 residues. Looked up from germline, CDR1 is SEHNR and CDR2 is FQNEAQ (reference sequence). Trimming took 1 base from V and 0 from J, leaving 3 bases between them. The CDR3 sequence is CASSLDMNTEAFF. Here the CDR3 DNA reads TGTGCCAGCAGCTTAGATATGAACACTGAAGCTTTCTTT.

V gene TRBV27 combines with J gene TRBJ1-2; D is ambiguous. This CDR3 contains 12 residues. Germline-derived CDR1 and CDR2 are MNHEY and SMNVEV (reference sequence). V dropped 3 bases and J dropped 4 bases, with 6 bases sitting between them. CDR3 region: CASSFSGYGYTF. The CDR3, as DNA: TGTGCCAGCAGTTTCTCGGGCTATGGCTACACCTTC.

Points on this clone: An end of the junction differs from the germline gene, which may be a read error. The chain couples TRBV14 to TRBJ2-7; TRBD2 matches 13 bases. Per the germline V gene, CDR1 is SGHDN and CDR2 is FVKESK. The CDR3 is made up of 15 amino acids. CDR3 DNA: TGTGCCAGCAGCCAAGACCAACTAGCGGGGGGGCCCATCAACTTC. This codes for CASSQDQLAGGPINF. Together with reference TRBV14 and TRBJ2-7, the CDR3 gives the full variable domain: EAGVTQFPSHSVIEKGQTVTLRCDPISGHDNLYWYRRVMGKEIKFLLHFVKESKQDESGMPNNRFLAERTGGTYSTLKVQPAELEDSGVYFCASSQDQLAGGPINFGPGTRLTVT.

The CDR3 loop reads CASTGTSGVNEQFF. The CDR3 DNA sequence: TGTGCCAGCACCGGGACTAGCGGGGTGAATGAGCAGTTCTTC. This sequence joins TRBV28 and TRBJ2-1, with 13 bases identical to TRBD2. Germline CDR1 MDHEN, CDR2 SYDVKM. The CDR3 totals 14 residues. After removal of 7 bases from V and 7 bases from J, the junction contained 4 bases not matched to a gene.